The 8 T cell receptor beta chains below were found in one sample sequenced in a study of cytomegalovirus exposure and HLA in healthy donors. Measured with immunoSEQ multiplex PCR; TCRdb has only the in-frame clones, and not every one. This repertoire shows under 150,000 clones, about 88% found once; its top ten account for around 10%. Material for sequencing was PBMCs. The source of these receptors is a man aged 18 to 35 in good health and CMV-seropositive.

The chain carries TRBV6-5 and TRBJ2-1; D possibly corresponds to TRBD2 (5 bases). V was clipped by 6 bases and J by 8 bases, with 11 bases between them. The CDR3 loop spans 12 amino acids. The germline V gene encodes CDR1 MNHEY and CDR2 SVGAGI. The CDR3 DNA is TGTGCCAGCAGCTACACTAGGGATGAGCAGTTCTTC. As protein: CASSYTRDEQFF.

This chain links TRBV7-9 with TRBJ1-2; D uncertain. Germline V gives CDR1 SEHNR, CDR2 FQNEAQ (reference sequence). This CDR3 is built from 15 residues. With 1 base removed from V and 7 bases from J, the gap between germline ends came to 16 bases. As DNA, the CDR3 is TGTGCCAGCAGCTTAGTCCTGACTGACTCTGGTGGCTACACCTTC. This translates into CASSLVLTDSGGYTF.

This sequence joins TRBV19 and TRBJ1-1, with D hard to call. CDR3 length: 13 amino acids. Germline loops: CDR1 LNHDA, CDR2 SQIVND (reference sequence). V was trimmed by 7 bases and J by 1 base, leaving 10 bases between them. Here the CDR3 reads CASTTAENTEAFF. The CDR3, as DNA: TGTGCCAGTACTACCGCTGAGAACACTGAAGCTTTCTTT.

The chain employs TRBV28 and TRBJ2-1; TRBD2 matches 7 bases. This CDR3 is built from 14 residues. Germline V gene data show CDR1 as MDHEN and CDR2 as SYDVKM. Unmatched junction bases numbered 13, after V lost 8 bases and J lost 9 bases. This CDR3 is CASRSFSGGTEQFF. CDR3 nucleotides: TGTGCCAGCCGATCGTTTTCGGGAGGAACTGAGCAGTTCTTC.

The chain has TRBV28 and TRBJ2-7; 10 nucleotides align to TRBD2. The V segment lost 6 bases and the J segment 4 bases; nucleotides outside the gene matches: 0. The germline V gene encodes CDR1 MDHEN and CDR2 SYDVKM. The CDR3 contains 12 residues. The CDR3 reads CASRLAGYEQYF. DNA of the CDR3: TGTGCCAGCAGACTAGCGGGGTACGAGCAGTACTTC.

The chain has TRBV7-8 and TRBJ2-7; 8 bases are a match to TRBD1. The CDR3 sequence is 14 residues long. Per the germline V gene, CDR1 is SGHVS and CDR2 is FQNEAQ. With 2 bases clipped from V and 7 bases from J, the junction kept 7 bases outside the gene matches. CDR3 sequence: CASSLRQGFWEQYF. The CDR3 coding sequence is TGTGCCAGCAGCTTAAGACAGGGGTTTTGGGAGCAGTACTTC.

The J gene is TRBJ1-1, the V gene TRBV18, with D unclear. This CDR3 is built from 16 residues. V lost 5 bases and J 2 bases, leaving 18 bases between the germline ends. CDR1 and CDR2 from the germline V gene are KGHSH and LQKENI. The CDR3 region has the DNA TGTGCCAGCTCAACCTTTGAGGCGGGAGAAAACACTGAAGCTTTCTTT. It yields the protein CASSTFEAGENTEAFF.

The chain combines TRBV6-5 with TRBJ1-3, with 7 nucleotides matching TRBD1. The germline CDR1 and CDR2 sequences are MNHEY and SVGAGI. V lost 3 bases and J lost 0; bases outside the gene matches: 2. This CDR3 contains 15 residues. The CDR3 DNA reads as TGTGCCAGCAGTTATGGGGACAGCTCTGGAAACACCATATATTTT. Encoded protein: CASSYGDSSGNTIYF.